This TCR beta chain appears in the sequencing data of a study of blood T cell repertoires in COVID-19. On the study more broadly: Samples representing acute and convalescent COVID-19 were sourced from the United States, Italy and Spain. T cells, B-cell-depleted T cells, or PBMCs provided the cDNA or gDNA that served as material.

Authors' analysis steps: The authors estimated nucleated cell counts from reference gene primer amplification. Generated by immunoSEQ multiplex PCR, the TCRdb table keeps only in-frame clones and is missing some. The V and J calls and clone size are taken from that table; D and trimming were inferred from the DNA. The sample includes approximately 40,000 clones, 70% to 85% of them seen just once. Trimming removed 3 bases from V and 4 bases from J; junction bases left unmatched: 2. There are 14 residues in the CDR3. Per the germline V gene, CDR1 is SGHRS and CDR2 is YFSETQ. Sequencing input: peripheral blood. The V and J genes are TRBV5-1 and TRBJ2-7, with 12 bases matching TRBD2. This sequence was found in a woman aged 60-75 years with acute or convalescent COVID-19. The chain's CDR3 is CASSSGTSGYEQYF. Written as DNA, the CDR3 is TGCGCCAGCAGCTCTGGGACTAGCGGGTACGAGCAGTACTTC.